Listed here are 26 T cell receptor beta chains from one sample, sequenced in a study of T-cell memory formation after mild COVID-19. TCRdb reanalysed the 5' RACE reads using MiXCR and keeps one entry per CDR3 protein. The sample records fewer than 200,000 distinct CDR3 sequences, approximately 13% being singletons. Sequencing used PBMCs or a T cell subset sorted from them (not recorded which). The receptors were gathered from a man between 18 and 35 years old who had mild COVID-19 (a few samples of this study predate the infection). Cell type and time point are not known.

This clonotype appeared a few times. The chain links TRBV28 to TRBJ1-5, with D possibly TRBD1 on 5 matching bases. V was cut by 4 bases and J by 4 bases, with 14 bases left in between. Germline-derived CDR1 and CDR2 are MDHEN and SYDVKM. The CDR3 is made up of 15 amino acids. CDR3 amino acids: CASSSRDAGNQPQHF. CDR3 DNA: TGTGCCAGCAGTTCGCGGGACGCGGGGAATCAGCCCCAGCATTTT.

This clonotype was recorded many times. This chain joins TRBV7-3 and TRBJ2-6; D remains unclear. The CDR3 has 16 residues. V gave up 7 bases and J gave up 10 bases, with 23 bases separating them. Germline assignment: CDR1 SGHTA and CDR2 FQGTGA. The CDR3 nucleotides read TGTGCCAGCACCACCCACTGGGCAGCGAGGTTTAACGTCCTGACTTTC. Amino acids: CASTTHWAARFNVLTF.

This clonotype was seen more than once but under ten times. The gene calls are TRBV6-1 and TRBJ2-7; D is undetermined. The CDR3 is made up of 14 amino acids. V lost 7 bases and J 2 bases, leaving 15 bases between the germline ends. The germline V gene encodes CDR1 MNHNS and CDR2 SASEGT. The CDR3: CASMMIPLAYEQYF. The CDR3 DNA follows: TGTGCCAGCATGATGATACCCCTAGCCTACGAGCAGTACTTC.

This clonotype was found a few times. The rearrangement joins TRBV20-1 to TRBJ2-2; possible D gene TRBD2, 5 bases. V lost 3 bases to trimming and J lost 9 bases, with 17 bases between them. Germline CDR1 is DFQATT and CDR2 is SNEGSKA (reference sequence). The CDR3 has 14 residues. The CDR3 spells CSARTTYTPRELFF. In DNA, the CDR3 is TGCAGTGCTAGGACTACCTATACTCCCCGGGAGCTGTTTTTT.

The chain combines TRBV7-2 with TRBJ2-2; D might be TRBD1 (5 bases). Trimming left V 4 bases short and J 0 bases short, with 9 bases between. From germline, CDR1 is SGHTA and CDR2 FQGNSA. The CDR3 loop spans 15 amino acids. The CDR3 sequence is CASSSQTANTGELFF. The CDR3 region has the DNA TGTGCCAGCAGCTCCCAGACAGCGAACACCGGGGAGCTGTTTTTT.

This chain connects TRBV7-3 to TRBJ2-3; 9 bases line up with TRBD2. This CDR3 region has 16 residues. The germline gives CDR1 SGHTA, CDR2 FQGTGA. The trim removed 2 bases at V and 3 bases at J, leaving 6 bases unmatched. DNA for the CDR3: TGTGCCAGCAGCTTATATGGCGGGGGGGCTACAGATACGCAGTATTTT. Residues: CASSLYGGGATDTQYF.

CDR3 residues: CASSALIRDNQETQYF. The CDR3 DNA is TGTGCCAGCAGCGCACTGATCCGGGACAACCAAGAGACCCAGTACTTC. The chain combines TRBV14 with TRBJ2-5, with D maybe TRBD1 (6 bases). This CDR3 is 16 amino acids long. With 5 bases removed from V and 0 bases from J, the gap between germline ends came to 16 bases. Germline values: CDR1 SGHDN, CDR2 FVKESK.

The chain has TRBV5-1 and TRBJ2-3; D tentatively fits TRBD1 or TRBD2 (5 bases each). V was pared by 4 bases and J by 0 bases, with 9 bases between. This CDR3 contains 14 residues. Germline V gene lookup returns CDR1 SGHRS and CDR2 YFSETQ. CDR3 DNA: TGCGCCAGCAGCCGGGGCGGGAGCACAGATACGCAGTATTTT. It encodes CASSRGGSTDTQYF.

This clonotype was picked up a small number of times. The CDR3 DNA is TGCAGTGCTCACTCGGGGTACACTGAAGCTTTCTTT. This encodes CSAHSGYTEAFF. V usage is TRBV20-1 and J usage is TRBJ1-1; D unresolved. V lost 5 bases and J lost 3, with 10 bases in between. The germline V gene has CDR1 DFQATT and CDR2 SNEGSKA (reference sequence). This CDR3 has 12 amino acids.

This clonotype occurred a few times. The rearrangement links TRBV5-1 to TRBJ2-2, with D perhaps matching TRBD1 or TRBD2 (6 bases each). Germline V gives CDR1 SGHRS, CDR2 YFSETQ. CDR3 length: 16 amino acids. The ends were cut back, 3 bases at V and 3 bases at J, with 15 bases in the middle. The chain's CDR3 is CASSWDGGRDTGELFF. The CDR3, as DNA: TGCGCCAGCAGCTGGGATGGGGGGCGTGACACCGGGGAGCTGTTTTTT.

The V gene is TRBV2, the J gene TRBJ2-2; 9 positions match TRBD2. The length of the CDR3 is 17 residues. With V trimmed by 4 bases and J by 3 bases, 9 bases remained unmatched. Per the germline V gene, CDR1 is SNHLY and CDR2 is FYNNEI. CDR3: CASSAAGGRKYTGELFF. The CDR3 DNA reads TGTGCCAGCAGTGCCGCGGGGGGGCGGAAGTACACCGGGGAGCTGTTTTTT.

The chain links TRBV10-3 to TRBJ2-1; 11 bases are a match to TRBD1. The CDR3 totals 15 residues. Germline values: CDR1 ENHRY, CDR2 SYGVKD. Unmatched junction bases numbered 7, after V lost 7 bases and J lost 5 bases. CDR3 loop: CAIKKDRGLNNEQFF. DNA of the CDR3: TGTGCCATCAAAAAGGACAGGGGGCTGAACAATGAGCAGTTCTTC.

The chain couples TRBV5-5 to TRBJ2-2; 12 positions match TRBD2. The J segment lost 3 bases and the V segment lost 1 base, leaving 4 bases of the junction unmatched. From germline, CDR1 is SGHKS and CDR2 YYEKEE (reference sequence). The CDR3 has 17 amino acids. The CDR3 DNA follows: TGTGCCAGCAGCTTGTCTCTAGCGGGGGGGCACACCGGGGAGCTGTTTTTT. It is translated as CASSLSLAGGHTGELFF. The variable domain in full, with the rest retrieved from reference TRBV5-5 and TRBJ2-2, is DAGVTQSPTHLIKTRGQQVTLRCSPISGHKSVSWYQQVLGQGPQFIFQYYEKEERGRGNFPDRFSARQFPNYSSELNVNALLLGDSALYLCASSLSLAGGHTGELFFGEGSRLTVL.

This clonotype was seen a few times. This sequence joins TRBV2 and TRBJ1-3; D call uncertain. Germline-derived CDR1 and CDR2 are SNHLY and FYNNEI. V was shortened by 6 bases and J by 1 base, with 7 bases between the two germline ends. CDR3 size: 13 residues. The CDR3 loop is CASRDGSGNTIYF. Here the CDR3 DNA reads TGTGCCAGCAGGGACGGGTCTGGAAACACCATATATTTT.

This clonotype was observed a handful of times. This chain's CDR3 is CASSSLAGGLYNEQFF. For the CDR3, the DNA is TGTGCCAGCAGCTCACTAGCGGGGGGCCTATACAATGAGCAGTTCTTC. The V and J genes are TRBV7-9 and TRBJ2-1; 12 bases fit TRBD2. V lost 4 bases, J lost 4 bases, and 5 bases stayed unmatched. CDR3 size: 16 residues. The V gene's germline CDR1 is SEHNR and CDR2 FQNEAQ (reference sequence).

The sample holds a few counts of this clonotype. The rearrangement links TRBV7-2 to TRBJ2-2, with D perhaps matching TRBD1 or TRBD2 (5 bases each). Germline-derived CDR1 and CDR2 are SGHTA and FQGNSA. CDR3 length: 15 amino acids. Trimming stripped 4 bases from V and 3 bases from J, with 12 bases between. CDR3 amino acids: CASSSPKGHTGELFF. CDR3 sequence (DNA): TGTGCCAGCAGCTCCCCGAAGGGACACACCGGGGAGCTGTTTTTT. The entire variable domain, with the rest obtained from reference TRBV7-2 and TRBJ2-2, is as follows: GAGVSQSPSNKVTEKGKDVELRCDPISGHTALYWYRQSLGQGLEFLIYFQGNSAPDKSGLPSDRFSAERTGGSVSTLTIQRTQQEDSAVYLCASSSPKGHTGELFFGEGSRLTVL.

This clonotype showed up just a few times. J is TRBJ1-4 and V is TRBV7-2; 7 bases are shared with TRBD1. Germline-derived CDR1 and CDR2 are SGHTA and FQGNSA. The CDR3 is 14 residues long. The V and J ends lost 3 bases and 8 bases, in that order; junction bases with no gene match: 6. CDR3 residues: CASSFTGDQEKLFF. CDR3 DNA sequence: TGTGCCAGCAGCTTCACAGGGGATCAGGAAAAACTGTTTTTT.

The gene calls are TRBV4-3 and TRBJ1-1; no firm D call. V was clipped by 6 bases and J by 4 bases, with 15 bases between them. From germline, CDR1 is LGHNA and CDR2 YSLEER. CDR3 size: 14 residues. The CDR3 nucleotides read TGCGCCAGCAGGAAGGTGACCGCGGGCACTGAAGCTTTCTTT. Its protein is CASRKVTAGTEAFF.

The CDR3 is CASSWAEASTDTQYF. The DNA of the CDR3 is TGCGCCAGCAGCTGGGCAGAGGCGAGCACAGATACGCAGTATTTT. The V and J genes are TRBV5-1 and TRBJ2-3; D gene ambiguous. Between the trimmed V and J ends, which lost 3 bases and 0 bases, there was a span of 11 bases. Germline V CDR1 and CDR2: SGHRS, YFSETQ. The CDR3 loop spans 15 amino acids.

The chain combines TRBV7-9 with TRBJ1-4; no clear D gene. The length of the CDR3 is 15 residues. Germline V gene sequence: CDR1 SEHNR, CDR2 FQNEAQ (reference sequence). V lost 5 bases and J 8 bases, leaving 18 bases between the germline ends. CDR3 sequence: CASSALGLADEKLFF. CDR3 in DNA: TGTGCCAGCAGCGCCTTAGGGCTGGCTGACGAAAAACTGTTTTTT.

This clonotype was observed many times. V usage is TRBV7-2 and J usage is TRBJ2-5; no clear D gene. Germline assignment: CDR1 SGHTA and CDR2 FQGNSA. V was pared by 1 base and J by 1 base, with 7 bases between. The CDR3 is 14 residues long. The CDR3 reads CASSLGGSQETQYF. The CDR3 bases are TGTGCCAGCAGCTTAGGAGGAAGCCAAGAGACCCAGTACTTC.

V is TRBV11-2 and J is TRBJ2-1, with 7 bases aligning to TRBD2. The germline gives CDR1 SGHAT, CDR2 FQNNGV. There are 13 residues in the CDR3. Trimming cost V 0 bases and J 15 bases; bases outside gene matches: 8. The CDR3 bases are TGTGCCAGCAGCTTAGATCTCGGGGGGTATCCGTTCTTC. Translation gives CASSLDLGGYPFF.

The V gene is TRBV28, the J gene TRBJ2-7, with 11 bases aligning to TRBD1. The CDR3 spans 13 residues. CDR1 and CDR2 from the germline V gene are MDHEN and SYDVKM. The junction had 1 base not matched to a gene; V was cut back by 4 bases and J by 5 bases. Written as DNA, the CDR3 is TGTGCCAGCAGTTCGGGACAGGGGGACGAGCAGTACGTC. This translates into CASSSGQGDEQYV.

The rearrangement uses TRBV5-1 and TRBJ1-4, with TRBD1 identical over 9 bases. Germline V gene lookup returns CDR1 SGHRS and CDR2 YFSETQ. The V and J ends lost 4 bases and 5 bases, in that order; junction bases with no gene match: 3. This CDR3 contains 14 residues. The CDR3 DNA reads TGCGCCAGCAGCATGACAGGGGGAAATGAAAAACTGTTTTTT. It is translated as CASSMTGGNEKLFF.

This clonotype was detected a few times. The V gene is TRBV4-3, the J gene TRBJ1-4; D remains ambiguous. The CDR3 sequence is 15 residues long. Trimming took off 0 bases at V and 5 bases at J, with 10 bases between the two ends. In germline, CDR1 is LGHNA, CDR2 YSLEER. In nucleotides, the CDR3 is TGCGCCAGCAGCCAAGAGGACGGACCAAATGAAAAACTGTTTTTT. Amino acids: CASSQEDGPNEKLFF.

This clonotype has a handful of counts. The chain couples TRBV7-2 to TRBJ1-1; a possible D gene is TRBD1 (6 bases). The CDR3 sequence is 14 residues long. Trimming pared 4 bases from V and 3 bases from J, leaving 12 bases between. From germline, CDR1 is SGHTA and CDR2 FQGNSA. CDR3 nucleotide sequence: TGTGCCAGCAGCTCCATCTACAGGGACACTGAAGCTTTCTTT. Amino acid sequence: CASSSIYRDTEAFF.